This T cell receptor beta chain emerged from a study of blood T cell repertoires in COVID-19. Overall study: Researchers got acute and convalescent COVID-19 samples from the United States, Italy and Spain.

Original analysis: Quantification of nucleated cells was approximated via reference gene primer amplification. Profiled with immunoSEQ multiplex PCR; TCRdb holds only in-frame clones, not every one. That table is the source of V, J and clone size, and D and trimming were worked out from the DNA. The table includes over 60,000 clones, 86% detected once. Germline CDR1 and CDR2: GTSNPN and SVGIG (reference sequence). The trim removed 3 bases at V and 1 base at J, leaving 8 bases unmatched. The CDR3 runs 17 residues. This clone was counted a few times. V and J are TRBV30 and TRBJ1-5; 11 positions match TRBD1. Sequenced sample: peripheral blood. This TCR was recovered from a man aged 65-85 years with active or convalescent COVID-19. CDR3 region: CAWSVPGTGGSNQPQHF. CDR3 DNA sequence: TGTGCCTGGAGCGTTCCCGGGACAGGGGGGAGCAATCAGCCCCAGCATTTT.